This TCR beta chain derives from a study of identical twins. The germline V gene encodes CDR1 SGHRS and CDR2 YFSETQ. This CDR3 is 16 amino acids long. J gave up 10 bases and V 7 bases, and 15 bases lay outside the gene matches. This clonotype was detected a few times. TCRdb redid the calling of the 5' RACE reads with MiXCR, one entry per CDR3 protein. Altogether hundreds of thousands of distinct CDR3 sequences are present, around 20% being singletons, with the ten largest covering around 4.4%. These data are also associated with another study on T cells expressing NK-cell markers. That report adds: Sorted CD3+CD56+NKG2C+, CD3+CD56+NKG2C- and CD3+CD56-NKG2C+ T cells supplied TCR beta repertoires. HCMV specificity was not established for the expanded NKG2C+ T cell clones.

This clonotype was sampled from a woman between 18 and 29 years old in good health. Sequenced sample: PBMCs. V and J are TRBV5-1 and TRBJ2-2; TRBD2 matches 11 bases. In DNA, the CDR3 is TGCGCCAGCGGCAAAGGACTAGCGGGCCCCGTTGAGGAGCTGTTTTTT. Translated: CASGKGLAGPVEELFF. The full variable domain, completed using reference TRBV5-1 and TRBJ2-2, is KAGVTQTPRYLIKTRGQQVTLSCSPISGHRSVSWYQQTPGQGLQFLFEYFSETQRNKGNFPGRFSGRQFSNSRSEMNVSTLELGDSALYLCASGKGLAGPVEELFFGEGSRLTVL.